Listed below are T cell receptor beta chains from one sample, sequenced in a study of T-cell memory formation after mild COVID-19. TCRdb itself ran the 5' RACE reads through MiXCR, one entry per CDR3 protein. The data show some 190,000 distinct CDR3 sequences, 15% to 20% seen once. Sequences were obtained from PBMCs or a T cell subset sorted from them (not recorded which). These TCRs come from an adult woman who had mild COVID-19 (a few samples of this study predate the infection). Cell type and time point are not known. The CDR3 runs from the conserved cysteine through the conserved F or W. Fields, in order: clone size, J gene, V gene, D gene, CDR3 DNA, CDR3 protein. The D gene is left open where the match is weak. Only some rows state a clone size, as once, few, many or a class for expanded clones.

few | TRBJ2-3 | TRBV19 | NA | TGTGCCGGGGCGGACAGTTCCACAGATACGCAGTATTTT | CAGADSSTDTQYF
few | TRBJ2-1 | TRBV5-8 | NA | TGTGCCAGCAGCTTTCTGGGCGATGAGCAGTTCTTC | CASSFLGDEQFF
NA | TRBJ2-7 | TRBV23-1 | NA | TGCGCCAGCAGTCAATCCGAAGATTACGAGCAGTACTTC | CASSQSEDYEQYF
NA | TRBJ2-3 | TRBV24-1 | TRBD2 | TGTGCCACCAGTGATTGGGGGGGGACTAGCGGGAGAGCAGATACGCAGTATTTT | CATSDWGGTSGRADTQYF
NA | TRBJ2-7 | TRBV18 | NA | TGTGCCAGCTCCCTCGGAGGGGTACTCGGCTACGAGCAGTACTTC | CASSLGGVLGYEQYF
once | TRBJ2-1 | TRBV5-1 | NA | TGCGCCAGCAGCTTGGGGGGCCCTACTTCCCTTGTAACCTACAATGAGCAGTTCTTC | CASSLGGPTSLVTYNEQFF
NA | TRBJ1-1 | TRBV29-1 | NA | TGCAGCGTCCGCGGGGGCGAGTTTGAAGCTTTCTTT | CSVRGGEFEAFF
NA | TRBJ2-1 | TRBV15 | TRBD1 | TGTGCCACCAGGAGTAGACAGGGTAGCTCCTACAATGAGCAGTTCTTC | CATRSRQGSSYNEQFF
few | TRBJ1-5 | TRBV29-1 | TRBD1 | TGCAGCGTGGGGCAGGGGGCCAATCAGCCCCAGCATTTT | CSVGQGANQPQHF
many | TRBJ2-2 | TRBV4-3 | NA | TGCGCCAGCAGCCTGGAGCTCACCGGGGAGCTGTTTTTT | CASSLELTGELFF
many | TRBJ2-7 | TRBV12-3/TRBV12-4 | NA | TGTGCCAGCACCCTTAGGGGCCACTCCTACGAGCAGTACTTC | CASTLRGHSYEQYF
NA | TRBJ1-4 | TRBV27 | TRBD1 | TGTGCCAGCAGTACAGGGGCAACTAATGAAAAACTGTTTTTT | CASSTGATNEKLFF
few | TRBJ2-7 | TRBV11-2 | NA | TGTGCCAGCAGCCGAGCGATGACGGGGCAGTACTTC | CASSRAMTGQYF
few | TRBJ2-3 | TRBV7-6 | TRBD1 | TGTGCCAGCAGCTTGGACAGGGGCAATTTTAATACGCAGTATTTT | CASSLDRGNFNTQYF
NA | TRBJ2-3 | TRBV2 | TRBD1 | TGTGCCAGCAGTGAAATGGTACAGGGGGCCAGAACAGATACGCAGTATTTT | CASSEMVQGARTDTQYF
many | TRBJ2-2 | TRBV7-3 | TRBD2 | TGTGCCAGCAGCCAAGGGGGACTAGCGGGAGTACGGACCGGGGAGCTGTTTTTT | CASSQGGLAGVRTGELFF
few | TRBJ1-5 | TRBV23-1 | NA | TGCGCCAGCAGTCAATCGGAGCGGGGGGGCAATCAGCCCCAGCATTTT | CASSQSERGGNQPQHF
few | TRBJ2-1 | TRBV5-1 | NA | TGCGCCAGCAGCTTCCAGATAGCCAGGAGGCAGGATGAGCAGTTCTTC | CASSFQIARRQDEQFF
few | TRBJ1-2 | TRBV18 | NA | TGTGCCAGCTCACCACGGGATGGCTACACCTTC | CASSPRDGYTF
few | TRBJ2-1 | TRBV7-9 | NA | TGTGCCAGCAGCTTAGTGAGCGATGAGCAGTTCTTC | CASSLVSDEQFF
NA | TRBJ1-1 | TRBV12-3/TRBV12-4 | TRBD1 | TGTGCCAGCAGACCCACAGGGGGCGATGAAGCTTTCTTT | CASRPTGGDEAFF
NA | TRBJ1-1 | TRBV12-3/TRBV12-4 | NA | TGTGCCAGCAGTTTCGAGCCCTTGAACACTGAAGCTTTCTTT | CASSFEPLNTEAFF
few | TRBJ2-3 | TRBV4-1 | TRBD2 | TGCGCCAGCAGCCCGCTAGCGGGGGGGCCTACCACTAGCACAGATACGCAGTATTTT | CASSPLAGGPTTSTDTQYF
NA | TRBJ2-3 | TRBV4-1 | NA | TGCGCCAGCAGCCAAGTTTCACTAGTCGGCGATACGCAGTATTTT | CASSQVSLVGDTQYF
NA | TRBJ1-2 | TRBV19 | NA | TGTGCCACCCAAGGCGTTAACTATGGCTACACCTTC | CATQGVNYGYTF
many | TRBJ2-1 | TRBV4-2 | TRBD2 | TGTGCCAGCAGCCCTGGGGCTAGCGGGAGTGGAAATGAGCAGTTCTTC | CASSPGASGSGNEQFF
few | TRBJ1-2 | TRBV4-1 | NA | TGCGCCAGCAGCCAAGTCGCGGCCGCAGGCACTAAGTGGTATGGCTACACCTTC | CASSQVAAAGTKWYGYTF
NA | TRBJ2-7 | TRBV20-1 | TRBD1 | TGCAGTGCTTCCGGGACAGCAGCCTACGAGCAGTACTTC | CSASGTAAYEQYF
once | TRBJ2-5 | TRBV5-4 | TRBD2 | TGTGCCAGCAGCCGACCGGGACTAGCGGAGTACCAAGAGACCCAGTACTTC | CASSRPGLAEYQETQYF
few | TRBJ2-1 | TRBV19 | TRBD1 | TGTGCCACGCAAACCACGACAGGGACGTCCTACAATGAGCAGTTCTTC | CATQTTTGTSYNEQFF
few | TRBJ1-1 | TRBV29-1 | NA | TGCAGCGTTGAAGCCACTGAAGCTTTCTTT | CSVEATEAFF